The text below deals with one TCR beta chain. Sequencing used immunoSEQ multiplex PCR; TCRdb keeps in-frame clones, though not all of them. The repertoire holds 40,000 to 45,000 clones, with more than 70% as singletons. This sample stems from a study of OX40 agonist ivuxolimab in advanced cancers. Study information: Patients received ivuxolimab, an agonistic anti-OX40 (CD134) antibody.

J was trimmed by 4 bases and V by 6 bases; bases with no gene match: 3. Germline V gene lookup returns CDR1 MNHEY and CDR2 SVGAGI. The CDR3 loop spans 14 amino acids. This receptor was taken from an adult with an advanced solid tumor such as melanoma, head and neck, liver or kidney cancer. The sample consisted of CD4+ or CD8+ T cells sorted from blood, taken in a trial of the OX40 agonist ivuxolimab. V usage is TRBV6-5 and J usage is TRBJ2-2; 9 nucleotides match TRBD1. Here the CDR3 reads CASRQGAVTGELFF. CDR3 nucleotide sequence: TGTGCCAGCAGACAGGGGGCGGTCACCGGGGAGCTGTTTTTT.